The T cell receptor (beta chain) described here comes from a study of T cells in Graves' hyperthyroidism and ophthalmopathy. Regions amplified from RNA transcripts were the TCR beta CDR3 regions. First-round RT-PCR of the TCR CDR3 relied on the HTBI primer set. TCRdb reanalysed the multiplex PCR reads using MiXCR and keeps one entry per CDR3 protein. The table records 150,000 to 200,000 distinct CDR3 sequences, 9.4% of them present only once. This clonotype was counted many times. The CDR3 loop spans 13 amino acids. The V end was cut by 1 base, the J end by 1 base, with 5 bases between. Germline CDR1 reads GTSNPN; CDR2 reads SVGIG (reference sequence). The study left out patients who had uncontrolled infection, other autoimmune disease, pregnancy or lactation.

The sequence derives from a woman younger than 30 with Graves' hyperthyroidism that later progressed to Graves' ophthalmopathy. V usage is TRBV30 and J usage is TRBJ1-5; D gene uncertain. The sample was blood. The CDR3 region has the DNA TGTGCCTGGAGTGGCCAGAGCAATCAGCCCCAGCATTTT. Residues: CAWSGQSNQPQHF.